These 18 T cell receptor beta chains were all obtained from the same sample, sequenced in a study of cytomegalovirus exposure and HLA in healthy donors. PCR used 60 Vbeta primers and 13 Jbeta primers. Clones were read by immunoSEQ multiplex PCR, and TCRdb kept only the in-frame ones, dropping some. The repertoire has 150,000 or so clones, about 83% of them found once; the top ten carry about 12%. The sequenced material came from PBMCs. Receptors originate from a man between 40 and 49 years old in good health and CMV-seropositive.

CDR3 nucleotides: TGTGCCAGCAGTAAGGCGGGAGGGCCGGATGAGCAGTTCTTC. As protein: CASSKAGGPDEQFF. The chain uses TRBV28 and TRBJ2-1, with TRBD2 matching 9 bases. Germline values: CDR1 MDHEN, CDR2 SYDVKM. The CDR3 runs 14 residues. The V segment lost 5 bases and the J segment 8 bases; nucleotides outside the gene matches: 7.

The rearrangement links TRBV5-5 to TRBJ2-7; D might be TRBD1 (5 bases). Trimming took 2 bases from V and 5 from J, leaving 14 bases between them. Germline V gene lookup returns CDR1 SGHKS and CDR2 YYEKEE (reference sequence). CDR3 length: 14 amino acids. The CDR3 coding sequence is TGTGCCAGCAGCTTTTTGCAGGGAAACCACGAGCAGTACTTC. Its translation is CASSFLQGNHEQYF.

The chain uses TRBV28 and TRBJ1-4; 9 bases fit TRBD1. Germline-derived CDR1 and CDR2 are MDHEN and SYDVKM. This CDR3 spans 14 amino acids. V lost 7 bases and J lost 8; bases outside the gene matches: 8. Here the CDR3 DNA reads TGTGCCAGCAACCTACAGGGGGCAAGGGAAAAACTGTTTTTT. Translated, it gives CASNLQGAREKLFF.

V gene TRBV19 combines with J gene TRBJ2-6; 8 bases agree with TRBD2. The germline V gene encodes CDR1 LNHDA and CDR2 SQIVND (reference sequence). J was trimmed by 2 bases and V by 7 bases; bases with no gene match: 1. The CDR3 is 14 amino acids. In DNA form, the CDR3 reads TGTGCCAGTATGCGGGGGGCTGGGGCCAACGTCCTGACTTTC. Translation gives CASMRGAGANVLTF.

Of note for this clone: An end of the junction differs from the germline gene, which may be a read error. The chain combines TRBV7-9 with TRBJ2-1; 8 bases fit TRBD2. Germline CDR1 reads SEHNR; CDR2 reads FQNEAQ (reference sequence). This CDR3 contains 13 residues. For the CDR3, the DNA is TGTTCCAGCAGGTCGGGGGGGATCAATGAGCAGTTCTTC. It specifies CSSRSGGINEQFF. Looking up the rest from reference TRBV7-9 and TRBJ2-1 gives the full variable domain: DTGVSQNPRHKITKRGQNVTFRCDPISEHNRLYWYRQTLGQGPEFLTYFQNEAQLEKSRLLSDRFSAERPKGSFSTLEIQRTEQGDSAMYLCSSRSGGINEQFFGPGTRLTVL.

V is TRBV4-1 and J is TRBJ1-3; TRBD1 agrees at 8 bases. The trim removed 4 bases at V and 8 bases at J, leaving 13 bases unmatched. There are 16 residues in the CDR3. Germline CDR1 and CDR2: MGHRA and YSYEKL. The DNA for the CDR3 is TGCGCCAGCAGCCGACCGACGGACAGGGAAGGAGACACCATATATTTT. This gives the protein CASSRPTDREGDTIYF.

The table lists this clone with a count of one. The V call is TRBV27, the J call TRBJ2-7; TRBD2 might be the D (5 bases). The CDR3 has 11 residues. V lost 6 bases to trimming and J lost 3 bases, with 6 bases between them. The germline CDR1 and CDR2 sequences are MNHEY and SMNVEV (reference sequence). The CDR3 coding sequence is TGTGCCAGCAGGGGAGACTACGAGCAGTACTTC. It is translated as CASRGDYEQYF.

This chain links TRBV9 with TRBJ2-5; the D gene is possibly TRBD1 (6 bases). The V gene lost 3 bases and the J gene lost 3 bases, with 9 bases spanning the gap. Looked up from germline, CDR1 is SGDLS and CDR2 is YYNGEE. The CDR3 is made up of 13 amino acids. As DNA, the CDR3 is TGTGCCAGCAGCGGGACAGCGAAAGAGACCCAGTACTTC. It translates to CASSGTAKETQYF.

V usage is TRBV6-1 and J usage is TRBJ2-7; 10 bases fit TRBD2. J gave up 4 bases and V 4 bases, and 7 bases lay outside the gene matches. CDR3 length equals 15 residues. Per the germline V gene, CDR1 is MNHNS and CDR2 is SASEGT. The CDR3 loop is CASSGGAGGLYEQYF. The CDR3 DNA reads as TGTGCCAGCAGTGGGGGAGCGGGAGGGTTGTACGAGCAGTACTTC.

Many counts were recorded for this clone. The chain is built from TRBV7-2 and TRBJ1-1, with 7 bases aligning to TRBD1. The CDR3 is 14 amino acids. Trimming at V came to 2 bases and at J to 14 bases, leaving 14 bases not matched to a gene. Germline V CDR1 and CDR2: SGHTA, FQGNSA. The CDR3 is CASSLRYRGRPEFF. The CDR3 DNA reads as TGTGCCAGCAGCTTACGTTACAGGGGTAGGCCAGAATTCTTT.

The genes are TRBV7-8 and TRBJ2-7, with a weak D call TRBD2 (6 bases). Germline lookup yields CDR1 SGHVS and CDR2 FQNEAQ. V was clipped by 2 bases and J by 7 bases, with 12 bases between them. CDR3 length equals 13 residues. CDR3 amino acids: CASSLYGRGEQYF. CDR3 in DNA: TGTGCCAGCAGCTTATACGGGAGAGGGGAGCAGTACTTC.

The chain employs TRBV7-9 and TRBJ2-3; D is uncertain. Per the germline V gene, CDR1 is SEHNR and CDR2 is FQNEAQ (reference sequence). The length of the CDR3 is 15 residues. Trimming removed 6 bases from V and 2 bases from J, with 15 bases in between. CDR3 sequence (DNA): TGTGCCAGCAGTCCCCTTCCCCTACTCACAGATACGCAGTATTTT. Amino acid sequence: CASSPLPLLTDTQYF.

CDR3 residues: CASSLAWGGSYGYTF. The DNA of the CDR3 is TGTGCCAGCAGCTTGGCATGGGGCGGGAGCTATGGCTACACCTTC. V usage is TRBV5-6 and J usage is TRBJ1-2, with D perhaps matching TRBD1 (5 bases). Germline CDR1 and CDR2: SGHDT and YYEEEE. V was shortened by 0 bases and J by 4 bases, with 13 bases between the two germline ends. The CDR3 has 15 amino acids.

This CDR3 is CASSVRSRETPETQYF. The CDR3 nucleotides are TGTGCCAGCAGTGTTCGGTCGCGGGAGACCCCGGAGACCCAGTACTTC. The gene calls are TRBV6-1 and TRBJ2-5; 7 bases align to TRBD2. CDR3 size: 16 residues. After removal of 4 bases from V and 5 bases from J, the junction contained 13 bases not matched to a gene. Germline values: CDR1 MNHNS, CDR2 SASEGT.

The chain uses TRBV10-3 and TRBJ1-5; 9 nucleotides align to TRBD1. CDR1 and CDR2 (germline): ENHRY, SYGVKD. The length of the CDR3 is 15 residues. V lost 2 bases and J lost 7; bases outside the gene matches: 6. CDR3 amino acids: CAISENLGTGQPQHF. In DNA form, the CDR3 reads TGTGCCATCAGTGAGAATCTAGGGACAGGGCAGCCCCAGCATTTT.

This clone came up once. V usage is TRBV6-1 and J usage is TRBJ2-4, with 8 bases that match TRBD1. V shed 2 bases and J 7 bases; nucleotides not matched to a gene: 7. The CDR3 is made up of 15 amino acids. Germline assignment: CDR1 MNHNS and CDR2 SASEGT. CDR3 DNA: TGTGCCAGCAGTGAAAGGACAGGGAAGGGGAACATTCAGTACTTC. Its protein is CASSERTGKGNIQYF.

This chain connects TRBV5-6 to TRBJ2-2; tentative D call: TRBD1 (6 bases). The CDR3 runs to 12 residues. Per the germline V gene, CDR1 is SGHDT and CDR2 is YYEEEE. V gave up 4 bases and J gave up 8 bases, with 9 bases separating them. The CDR3 bases are TGTGCCAGCAGCAGGACAGTTGGGGAGCTGTTTTTT. Residues: CASSRTVGELFF.

This clone was seen just once. This chain uses TRBV4-1 with TRBJ2-3, with 10 bases fitting TRBD2. The V gene's germline CDR1 is MGHRA and CDR2 YSYEKL. V dropped 6 bases and J dropped 2; count of bases not matched to a gene: 8. The CDR3 runs to 16 residues. The CDR3 DNA sequence: TGCGCCAGCAGGCCCAGACTAGCGGGCACCACAGATACGCAGTATTTT. Its translation is CASRPRLAGTTDTQYF.